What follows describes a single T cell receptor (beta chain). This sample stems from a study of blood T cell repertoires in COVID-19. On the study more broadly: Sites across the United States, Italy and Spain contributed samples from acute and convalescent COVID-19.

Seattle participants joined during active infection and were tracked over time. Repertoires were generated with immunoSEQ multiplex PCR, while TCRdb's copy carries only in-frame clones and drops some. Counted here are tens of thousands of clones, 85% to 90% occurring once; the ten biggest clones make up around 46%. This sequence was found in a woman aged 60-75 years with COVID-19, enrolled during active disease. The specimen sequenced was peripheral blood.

This CDR3 reads CASSLVGGNYGYTF. The CDR3 DNA is TGTGCCAGCAGCTTAGTCGGCGGTAACTATGGCTACACCTTC. The genes are TRBV7-9 and TRBJ1-2, with D unresolved. Germline CDR1 SEHNR, CDR2 FQNEAQ (reference sequence). There are 14 residues in the CDR3. Trimming pared 1 base from V and 1 base from J, leaving 7 bases between.